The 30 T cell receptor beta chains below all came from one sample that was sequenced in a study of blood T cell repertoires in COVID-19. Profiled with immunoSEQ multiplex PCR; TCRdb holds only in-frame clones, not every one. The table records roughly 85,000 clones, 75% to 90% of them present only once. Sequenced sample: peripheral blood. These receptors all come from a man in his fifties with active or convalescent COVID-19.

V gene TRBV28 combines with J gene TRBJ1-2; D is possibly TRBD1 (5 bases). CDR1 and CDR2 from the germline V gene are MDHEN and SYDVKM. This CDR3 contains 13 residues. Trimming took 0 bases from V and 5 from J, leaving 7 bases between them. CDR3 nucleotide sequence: TGTGCCAGCAGTTTATGGTCAGGGTATGGCTACACCTTC. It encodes CASSLWSGYGYTF.

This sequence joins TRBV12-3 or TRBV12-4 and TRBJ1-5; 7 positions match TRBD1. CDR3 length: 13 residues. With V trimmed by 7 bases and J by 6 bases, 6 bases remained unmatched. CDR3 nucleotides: TGTGCCAGCACCTCGACAGGGTTTCAGCCCCAGCATTTT. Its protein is CASTSTGFQPQHF.

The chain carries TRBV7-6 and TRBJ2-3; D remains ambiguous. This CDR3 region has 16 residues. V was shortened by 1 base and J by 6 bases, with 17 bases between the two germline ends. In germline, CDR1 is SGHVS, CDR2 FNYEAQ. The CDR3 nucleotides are TGTGCCAGCAGCTTAGTGTACGGGTCAGCCGGGGATACGCAGTATTTT. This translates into CASSLVYGSAGDTQYF.

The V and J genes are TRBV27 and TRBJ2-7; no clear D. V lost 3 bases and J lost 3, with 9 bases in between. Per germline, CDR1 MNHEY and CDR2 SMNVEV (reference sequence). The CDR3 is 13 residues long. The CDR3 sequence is CASSFGRNYEQYF. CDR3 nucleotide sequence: TGTGCCAGCAGTTTTGGCAGGAACTACGAGCAGTACTTC.

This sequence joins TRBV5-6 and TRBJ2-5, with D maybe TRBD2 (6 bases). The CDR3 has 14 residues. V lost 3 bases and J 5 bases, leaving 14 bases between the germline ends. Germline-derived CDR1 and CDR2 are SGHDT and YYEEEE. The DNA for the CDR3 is TGTGCCAGCAGCTCTGGAGTAGGGAGGGAGACCCAGTACTTC. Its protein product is CASSSGVGRETQYF.

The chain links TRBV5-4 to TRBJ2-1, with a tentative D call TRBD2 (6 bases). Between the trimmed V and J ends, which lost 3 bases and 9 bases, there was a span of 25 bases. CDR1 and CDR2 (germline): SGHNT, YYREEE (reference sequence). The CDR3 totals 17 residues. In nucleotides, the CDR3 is TGTGCCAGCAGCTCCCCTAATATAGGAGCTGGGGGAGGTGAGCAGTTCTTC. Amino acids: CASSSPNIGAGGGEQFF.

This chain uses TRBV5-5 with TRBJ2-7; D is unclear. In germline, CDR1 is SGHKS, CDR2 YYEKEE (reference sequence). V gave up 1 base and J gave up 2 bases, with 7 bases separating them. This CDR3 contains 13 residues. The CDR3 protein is CASSLTATYEQYF. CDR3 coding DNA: TGTGCCAGCAGCTTGACAGCAACCTACGAGCAGTACTTC.

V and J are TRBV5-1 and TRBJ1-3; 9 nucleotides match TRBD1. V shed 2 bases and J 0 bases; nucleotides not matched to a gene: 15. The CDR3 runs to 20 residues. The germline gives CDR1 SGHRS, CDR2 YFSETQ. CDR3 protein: CASSFRDRAPTGLSGNTIYF. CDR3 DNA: TGCGCCAGCAGCTTCCGGGACAGGGCTCCCACGGGCCTCTCTGGAAACACCATATATTTT. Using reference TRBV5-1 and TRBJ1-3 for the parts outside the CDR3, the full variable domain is KAGVTQTPRYLIKTRGQQVTLSCSPISGHRSVSWYQQTPGQGLQFLFEYFSETQRNKGNFPGRFSGRQFSNSRSEMNVSTLELGDSALYLCASSFRDRAPTGLSGNTIYFGEGSWLTVV.

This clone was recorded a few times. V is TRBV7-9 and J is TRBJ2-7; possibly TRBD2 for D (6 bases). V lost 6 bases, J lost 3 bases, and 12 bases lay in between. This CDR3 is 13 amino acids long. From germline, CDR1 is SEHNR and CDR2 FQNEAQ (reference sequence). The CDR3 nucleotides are TGTGCCAGCAGTGGGGGGACTTTCTACGAGCAGTACTTC. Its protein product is CASSGGTFYEQYF.

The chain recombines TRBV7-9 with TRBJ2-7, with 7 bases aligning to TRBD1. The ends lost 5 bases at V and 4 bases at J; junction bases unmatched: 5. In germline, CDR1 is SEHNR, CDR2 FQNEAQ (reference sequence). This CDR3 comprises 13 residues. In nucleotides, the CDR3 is TGTGCCAGCAGCACGAGGACAGGTTACGAGCAGTACTTC. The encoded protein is CASSTRTGYEQYF.

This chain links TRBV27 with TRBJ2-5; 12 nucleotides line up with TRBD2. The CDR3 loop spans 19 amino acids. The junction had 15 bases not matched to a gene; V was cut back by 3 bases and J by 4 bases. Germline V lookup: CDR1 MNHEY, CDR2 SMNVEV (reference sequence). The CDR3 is CASSLRAPSGRATGETQYF. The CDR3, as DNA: TGTGCCAGCAGTTTGAGGGCCCCTAGCGGGAGGGCCACGGGAGAGACCCAGTACTTC.

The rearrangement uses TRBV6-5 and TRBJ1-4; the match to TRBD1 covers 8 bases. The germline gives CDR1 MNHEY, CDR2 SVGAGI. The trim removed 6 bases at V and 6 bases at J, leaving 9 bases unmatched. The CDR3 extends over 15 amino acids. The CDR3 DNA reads TGTGCCAGCAGGGACTACGGGACAGGATATGAAAAACTGTTTTTT. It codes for CASRDYGTGYEKLFF.

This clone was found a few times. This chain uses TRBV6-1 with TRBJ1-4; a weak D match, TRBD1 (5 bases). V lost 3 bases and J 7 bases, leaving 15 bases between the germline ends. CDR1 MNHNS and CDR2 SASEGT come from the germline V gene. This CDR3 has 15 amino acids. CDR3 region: CASSDVLGEGEKLFF. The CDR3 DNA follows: TGTGCCAGCAGTGATGTCCTAGGGGAAGGTGAAAAACTGTTTTTT.

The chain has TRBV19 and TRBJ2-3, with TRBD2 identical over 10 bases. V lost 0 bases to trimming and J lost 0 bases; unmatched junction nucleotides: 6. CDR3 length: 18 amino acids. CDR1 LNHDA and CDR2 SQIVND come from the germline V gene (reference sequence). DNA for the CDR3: TGTGCCAGTAGTATAGATGCTAGCGGGGGAACTAGCACAGATACGCAGTATTTT. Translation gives CASSIDASGGTSTDTQYF.

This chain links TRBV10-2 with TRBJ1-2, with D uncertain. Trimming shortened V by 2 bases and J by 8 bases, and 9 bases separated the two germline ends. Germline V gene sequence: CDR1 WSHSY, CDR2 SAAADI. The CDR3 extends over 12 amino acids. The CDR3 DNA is TGCGCCAGCAGTGAGCCGGGTGAGGGCTACACCTTC. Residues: CASSEPGEGYTF.

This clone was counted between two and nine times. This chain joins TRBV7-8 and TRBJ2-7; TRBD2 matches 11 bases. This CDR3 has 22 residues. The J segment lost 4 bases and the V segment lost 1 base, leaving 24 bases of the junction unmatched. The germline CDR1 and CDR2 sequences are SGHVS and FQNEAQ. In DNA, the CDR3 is TGTGCCAGCAGCTTAGAAGGTCGGGGATCTAGCGGGAGGCCCTCTGGGTCTTACGAGCAGTACTTC. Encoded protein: CASSLEGRGSSGRPSGSYEQYF.

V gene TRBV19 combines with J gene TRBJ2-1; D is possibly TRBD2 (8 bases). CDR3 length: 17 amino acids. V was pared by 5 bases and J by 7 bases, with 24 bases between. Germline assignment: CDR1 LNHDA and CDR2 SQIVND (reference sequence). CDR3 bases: TGTGCCAGTAGTCCCAGGGGGGGAAGCGGGAGTAGAAATGAGCAGTTCTTC. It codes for CASSPRGGSGSRNEQFF.

The CDR3 sequence is CASSRTGTTEAFF. Written as DNA, the CDR3 is TGTGCCAGCAGCCGGACAGGGACCACTGAAGCTTTCTTT. This chain links TRBV5-4 with TRBJ1-1, with 8 bases lining up with TRBD1. CDR1 SGHNT and CDR2 YYREEE come from the germline V gene (reference sequence). CDR3 size: 13 residues. Unmatched junction bases numbered 3, after V lost 4 bases and J lost 4 bases.

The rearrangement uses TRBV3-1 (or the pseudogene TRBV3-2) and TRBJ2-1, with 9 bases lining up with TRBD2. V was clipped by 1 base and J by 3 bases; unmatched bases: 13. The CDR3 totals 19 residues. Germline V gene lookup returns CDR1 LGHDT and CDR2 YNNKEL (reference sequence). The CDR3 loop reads CASSQGRGSGSGVYNEQFF. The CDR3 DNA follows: TGTGCCAGCAGCCAAGGAAGGGGTAGCGGGAGTGGGGTCTACAATGAGCAGTTCTTC.

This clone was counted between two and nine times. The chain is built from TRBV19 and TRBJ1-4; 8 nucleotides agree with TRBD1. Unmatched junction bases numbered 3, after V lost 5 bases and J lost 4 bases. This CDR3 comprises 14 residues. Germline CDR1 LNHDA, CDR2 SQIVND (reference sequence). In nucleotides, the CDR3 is TGTGCCAGTAGTGTACAGGGGGGTAATGAAAAACTGTTTTTT. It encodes CASSVQGGNEKLFF.

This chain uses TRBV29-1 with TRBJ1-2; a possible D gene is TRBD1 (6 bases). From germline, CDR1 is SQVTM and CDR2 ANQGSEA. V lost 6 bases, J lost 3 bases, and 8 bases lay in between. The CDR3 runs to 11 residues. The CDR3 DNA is TGCAGCGTAAAGGGGGACTATGGCTACACCTTC. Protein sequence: CSVKGDYGYTF.

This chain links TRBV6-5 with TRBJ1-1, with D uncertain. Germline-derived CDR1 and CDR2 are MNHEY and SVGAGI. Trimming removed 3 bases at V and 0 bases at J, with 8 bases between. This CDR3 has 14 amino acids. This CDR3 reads CASSYVPLNTEAFF. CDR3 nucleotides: TGTGCCAGCAGTTATGTCCCTTTGAACACTGAAGCTTTCTTT.

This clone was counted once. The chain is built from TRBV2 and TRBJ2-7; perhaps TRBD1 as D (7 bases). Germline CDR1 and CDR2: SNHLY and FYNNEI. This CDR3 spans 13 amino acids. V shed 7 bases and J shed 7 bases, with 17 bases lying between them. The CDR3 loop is CASTPTGTREQYF. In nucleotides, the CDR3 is TGTGCCAGCACGCCGACAGGGACTCGGGAGCAGTACTTC.

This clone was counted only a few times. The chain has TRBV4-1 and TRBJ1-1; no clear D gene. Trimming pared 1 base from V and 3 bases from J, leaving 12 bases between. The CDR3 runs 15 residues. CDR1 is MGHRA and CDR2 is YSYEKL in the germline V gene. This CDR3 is CASSQGRPEDTEAFF. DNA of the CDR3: TGCGCCAGCAGCCAAGGACGGCCTGAGGACACTGAAGCTTTCTTT.

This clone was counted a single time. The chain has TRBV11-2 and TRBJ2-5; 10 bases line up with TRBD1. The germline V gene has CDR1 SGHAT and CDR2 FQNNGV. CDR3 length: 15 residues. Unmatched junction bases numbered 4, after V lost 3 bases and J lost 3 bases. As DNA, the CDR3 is TGTGCCAGCAGCTTTGGGGGGACAGGGGAAGAGACCCAGTACTTC. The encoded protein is CASSFGGTGEETQYF.

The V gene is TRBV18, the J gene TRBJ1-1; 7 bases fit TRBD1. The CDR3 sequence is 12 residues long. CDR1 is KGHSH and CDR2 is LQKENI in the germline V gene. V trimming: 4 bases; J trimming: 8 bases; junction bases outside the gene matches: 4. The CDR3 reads CASSLGTVEAFF. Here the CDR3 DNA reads TGTGCCAGCTCACTCGGGACAGTCGAAGCTTTCTTT.

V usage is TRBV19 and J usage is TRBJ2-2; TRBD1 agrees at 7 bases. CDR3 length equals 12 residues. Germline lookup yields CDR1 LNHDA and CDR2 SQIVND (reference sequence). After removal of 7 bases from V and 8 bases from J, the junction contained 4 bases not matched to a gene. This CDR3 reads CASKGAYGELFF. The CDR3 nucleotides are TGTGCCAGTAAGGGGGCGTATGGGGAGCTGTTTTTT.

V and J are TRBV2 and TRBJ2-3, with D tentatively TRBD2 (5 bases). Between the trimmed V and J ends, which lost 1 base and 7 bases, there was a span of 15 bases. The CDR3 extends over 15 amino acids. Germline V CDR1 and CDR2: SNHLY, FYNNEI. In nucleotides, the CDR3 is TGTGCCAGCAGTGAAGGGCGGGCGTCCCCTCATACGCAGTATTTT. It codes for CASSEGRASPHTQYF.

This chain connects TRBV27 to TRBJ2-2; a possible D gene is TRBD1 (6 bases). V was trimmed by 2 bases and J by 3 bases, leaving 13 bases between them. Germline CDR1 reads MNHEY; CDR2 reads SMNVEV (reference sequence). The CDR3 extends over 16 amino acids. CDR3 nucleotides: TGTGCCAGCAGTTTAACAGGGACCTGGGACACCGGGGAGCTGTTTTTT. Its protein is CASSLTGTWDTGELFF.

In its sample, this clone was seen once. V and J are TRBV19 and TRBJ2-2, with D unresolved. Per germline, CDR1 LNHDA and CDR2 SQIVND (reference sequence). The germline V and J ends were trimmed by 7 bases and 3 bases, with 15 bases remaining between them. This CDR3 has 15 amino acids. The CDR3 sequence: CASNVGQAYTGELFF. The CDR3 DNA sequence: TGTGCCAGTAATGTCGGTCAGGCCTACACCGGGGAGCTGTTTTTT.